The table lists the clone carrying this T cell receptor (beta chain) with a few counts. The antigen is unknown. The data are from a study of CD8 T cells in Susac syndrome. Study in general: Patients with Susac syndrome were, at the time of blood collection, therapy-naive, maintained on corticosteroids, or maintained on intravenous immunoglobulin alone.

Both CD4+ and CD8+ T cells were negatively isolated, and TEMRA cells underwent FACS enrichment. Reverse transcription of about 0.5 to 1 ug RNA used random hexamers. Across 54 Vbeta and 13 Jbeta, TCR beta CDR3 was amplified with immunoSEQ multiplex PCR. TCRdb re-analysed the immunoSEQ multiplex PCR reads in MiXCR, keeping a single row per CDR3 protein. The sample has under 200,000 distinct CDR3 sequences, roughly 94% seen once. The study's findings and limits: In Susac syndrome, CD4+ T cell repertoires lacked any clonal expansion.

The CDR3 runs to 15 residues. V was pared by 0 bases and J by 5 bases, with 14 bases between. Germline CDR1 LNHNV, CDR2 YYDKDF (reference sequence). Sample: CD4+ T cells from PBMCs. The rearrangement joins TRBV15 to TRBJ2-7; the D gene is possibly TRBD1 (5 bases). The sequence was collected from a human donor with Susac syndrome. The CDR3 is CATSRDRFGADEQYF. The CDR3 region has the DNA TGTGCCACCAGCAGAGATCGATTTGGGGCGGACGAGCAGTACTTC.